These 7 T cell receptor beta chains were sequenced from one sample in a study of shared clonotypes between healthy human individuals (dated by TCRdb to about 2020). For the CD8 naive samples, CD45RO-negative cells were positively selected for CCR7, yielding a CD45RA+CCR7+ population from which TemRA cells were excluded. Receptors were amplified or captured by the immunoSEQ multiplex PCR assay. TCRdb's version of the immuneACCESS table is confined to in-frame rearrangements and falls short of the full clone set. An unresolved V gene accounts for under half of the shortfall where checked; the remainder is of unknown origin. The sample table lists hundreds of thousands of clones, 95% to 96% of them with a count of one. The top ten clonotypes cover 0.11% of the sample. Source material: naive CD8+ T cells sorted from blood. The sample's cell subset or site label is to be understood as: CD45RA+CCR7+. These receptors originate from a woman in her twenties or thirties in good health.

The chain employs TRBV14 and TRBJ2-3; tentatively, D is TRBD2 (5 bases). Germline-derived CDR1 and CDR2 are SGHDN and FVKESK. The CDR3 length is 15 residues. V was trimmed by 1 base and J by 0 bases, leaving 8 bases between them. In DNA form, the CDR3 reads TGTGCCAGCAGCCAAGGACTACCTAGCACAGATACGCAGTATTTT. This translates into CASSQGLPSTDTQYF.

V and J are TRBV7-3 and TRBJ2-3, with 8 bases lining up with TRBD2. This CDR3 region has 15 residues. J gave up 4 bases and V 2 bases, and 5 bases lay outside the gene matches. Germline CDR1 SGHTA, CDR2 FQGTGA. CDR3 residues: CASSLAGGFADTQYF. CDR3 DNA sequence: TGTGCCAGCAGCTTAGCGGGAGGTTTTGCAGATACGCAGTATTTT.

This clone was picked up one time. CDR3 loop: CASSQGTGSSYEQYF. The CDR3 region has the DNA TGTGCCAGCAGCCAAGGGACCGGGAGCTCCTACGAGCAGTACTTC. This chain uses TRBV7-8 with TRBJ2-7; a weak D match, TRBD2 (6 bases). V was pared by 5 bases and J by 0 bases, with 14 bases between. CDR1 is SGHVS and CDR2 is FQNEAQ in the germline V gene. This CDR3 has 15 residues. Full variable domain (remainder filled in from reference TRBV7-8 and TRBJ2-7): GAGVSQSPRYKVAKRGQDVALRCDPISGHVSLFWYQQALGQGPEFLTYFQNEAQLDKSGLPSDRFFAERPEGSVSTLKIQRTQQEDSAVYLCASSQGTGSSYEQYFGPGTRLTVT.

This clone was recorded only once. The J gene is TRBJ2-1, the V gene TRBV27, with TRBD2 identical over 7 bases. Germline V gives CDR1 MNHEY, CDR2 SMNVEV (reference sequence). Losses at the gene ends were 5 bases for V and 6 bases for J; bases not matched to a gene: 22. The CDR3 contains 19 residues. CDR3 sequence (DNA): TGTGCCAGCAGTCCCGGCCGAGCGGGGAGTTCACTCGTACCCAATGAGCAGTTCTTC. It translates to CASSPGRAGSSLVPNEQFF.

This chain connects TRBV15 to TRBJ2-7; D is perhaps TRBD1 or TRBD2 (5 bases each). The CDR3 totals 18 residues. The V end was cut by 3 bases, the J end by 4 bases, with 25 bases between. From germline, CDR1 is LNHNV and CDR2 YYDKDF (reference sequence). In DNA form, the CDR3 reads TGTGCCACCAGCAGTGCCCGTGGGGGTCCCCTTACACGGTACGAGCAGTACTTC. This sequence encodes CATSSARGGPLTRYEQYF.

The rearrangement links TRBV29-1 to TRBJ2-5; D unclear. The J call is doubtful: the DNA matches TRBJ2-7 better. CDR3 size: 13 residues. Germline V gene sequence: CDR1 SQVTM, CDR2 ANQGSEA. CDR3 residues: CSVVSGSQYEQYF. In nucleotides, the CDR3 is TGCAGCGTCGTTTCGGGCAGCCAATACGAGCAGTACTTC.

Notes on this clone: This may stem from a read error, because a much larger clone lies one nucleotide away. Other nucleotide sequences from this sample produce the same CDR3. The chain links TRBV9 to TRBJ1-1; D is possibly TRBD1 (6 bases). The CDR3 runs to 13 residues. V lost 0 bases and J 3 bases, leaving 6 bases between the germline ends. Germline CDR1 reads SGDLS; CDR2 reads YYNGEE. The DNA of the CDR3 is TGTGCCAGCAGCGTAGGGGGGCACACTGAAGCTTTCTTT. It encodes CASSVGGHTEAFF.